This entry lists 19 T cell receptor beta chains sequenced from one sample in a study of PD-1 blockade in classical Hodgkin lymphoma. Following autologous stem cell transplantation, relapse occurred in every patient, and exposure to brentuximab vedotin varied. Data came from immunoSEQ multiplex PCR; TCRdb stores just in-frame clones and leaves some out. The data show 120,000 to 150,000 clones, with about 78% seen just once and roughly 8.4% held by the top ten. The sequenced sample was peripheral blood mononuclear cells (PBMCs), obtained before the second cycle of nivolumab. These receptors were collected from a human donor with classical Hodgkin lymphoma.

The chain employs TRBV27 and TRBJ1-1; D unresolved. This CDR3 has 15 amino acids. V gave up 6 bases and J gave up 0 bases, with 14 bases separating them. The germline CDR1 and CDR2 sequences are MNHEY and SMNVEV (reference sequence). CDR3 DNA sequence: TGTGCCAGCAGCCGGTGGGCGGGGATGAACACTGAAGCTTTCTTT. Its translation: CASSRWAGMNTEAFF.

V and J are TRBV27 and TRBJ1-6, with 7 bases lining up with TRBD1. Germline values: CDR1 MNHEY, CDR2 SMNVEV (reference sequence). The V gene end was trimmed by 6 bases and the J gene end by 9 bases; junction bases not matched to a gene: 11. This CDR3 comprises 15 residues. The CDR3 region is CASRWDSNLASPLHF. DNA for the CDR3: TGTGCCAGCAGATGGGACAGCAACCTGGCTTCACCCCTCCACTTT.

The chain combines TRBV7-3 with TRBJ2-7; D may be TRBD2 (6 bases). With 2 bases removed from V and 3 bases from J, the gap between germline ends came to 17 bases. The germline V gene encodes CDR1 SGHTA and CDR2 FQGTGA. There are 16 residues in the CDR3. CDR3 sequence reads: CASSLGTPSAGYEQYF. In nucleotides, the CDR3 is TGTGCCAGCAGCTTAGGGACTCCGTCGGCAGGCTACGAGCAGTACTTC.

The table lists this clone with a few counts. This chain links TRBV6-6 with TRBJ1-2; TRBD1 is a possible D gene (6 bases). CDR1 MNHNY and CDR2 SVGAGI come from the germline V gene (reference sequence). The CDR3 runs 12 residues. V lost 5 bases and J lost 5, with 9 bases in between. The CDR3 bases are TGTGCCAGCAGTGCGGACAGATATGGCTACACCTTC. Translated: CASSADRYGYTF.

The gene calls are TRBV21-1 and TRBJ2-7. TRBV21-1 is designated a pseudogene. This CDR3 has 18 residues. The CDR3 spells CASSKGPGQGGRPYEQYF. The CDR3 coding sequence is TGTGCCAGCAGCAAAGGGCCAGGCCAAGGGGGGAGACCCTACGAGCAGTACTTC.

The DNA of the CDR3 is TGCGCCAGCAGCTTGGGACAGGGGGCCTTCCAAGAGACCCAGTACTTC. It translates to CASSLGQGAFQETQYF. This rearrangement joins TRBV5-1 to TRBJ2-5; TRBD1 agrees at 10 bases. The J segment lost 1 base and the V segment lost 0 bases, leaving 3 bases of the junction unmatched. The CDR3 spans 16 residues. Germline V CDR1 and CDR2: SGHRS, YFSETQ.

The chain is built from TRBV5-6 and TRBJ2-1, with TRBD2 identical over 12 bases. The CDR3 spans 15 residues. With 0 bases clipped from V and 12 bases from J, the junction kept 7 bases outside the gene matches. Germline assignment: CDR1 SGHDT and CDR2 YYEEEE. CDR3 nucleotide sequence: TGTGCCAGCAGCTTGGGTCCTAGCGGGGGGGCCGGGCAGTTCTTC. Translated, it gives CASSLGPSGGAGQFF.

The chain joins TRBV7-8 to TRBJ2-1; a weak D match, TRBD2 (6 bases). There are 14 residues in the CDR3. Trimming pared 1 base from V and 7 bases from J, leaving 11 bases between. The V gene's germline CDR1 is SGHVS and CDR2 FQNEAQ. CDR3 in amino acids: CASSLGPRGNEQFF. The CDR3, as DNA: TGTGCCAGCAGCTTAGGGCCCCGGGGGAATGAGCAGTTCTTC.

This chain uses TRBV7-9 with TRBJ1-1; D is possibly TRBD1 (5 bases). V lost 5 bases and J 2 bases, leaving 12 bases between the germline ends. CDR3 size: 14 residues. Germline V CDR1 and CDR2: SEHNR, FQNEAQ (reference sequence). The CDR3 region is CASSVRQLNTEAFF. The CDR3 DNA sequence: TGTGCCAGCAGCGTAAGACAGCTCAACACTGAAGCTTTCTTT.

The chain joins TRBV6-5 to TRBJ2-7, with TRBD2 matching over 12 bases. Germline CDR1 MNHEY, CDR2 SVGAGI. The ends lost 7 bases at V and 7 bases at J; junction bases unmatched: 8. This CDR3 spans 14 amino acids. The CDR3: CASKELAGGVEQYF. The DNA for the CDR3 is TGTGCCAGCAAAGAACTAGCGGGGGGAGTAGAGCAGTACTTC.

The CDR3: CASSPSGRGGDTQYF. Here the CDR3 DNA reads TGTGCCAGCAGCCCTAGCGGGAGGGGTGGAGATACGCAGTATTTT. The chain uses TRBV7-9 and TRBJ2-3; 12 bases match TRBD2. The CDR3 is made up of 15 amino acids. V lost 5 bases to trimming and J lost 5 bases; unmatched junction nucleotides: 5. Germline loops: CDR1 SEHNR, CDR2 FQNEAQ (reference sequence).

This clone came up a few times. The chain is built from TRBV6-6 and TRBJ1-5, with TRBD1 matching 8 bases. The junction had 8 bases not matched to a gene; V was cut back by 6 bases and J by 4 bases. Germline CDR1 is MNHNY and CDR2 is SVGAGI (reference sequence). The CDR3 is 15 amino acids. CDR3 DNA: TGTGCCAGCAGCTCCGACAGGGGAGGAAATCAGCCCCAGCATTTT. This gives the protein CASSSDRGGNQPQHF.

The sample holds one count of this clone. This chain joins TRBV5-4 and TRBJ2-7; the match to TRBD1 covers 7 bases. V shed 3 bases, J shed 3 bases, and the junction held 12 bases outside the gene matches. Per the germline V gene, CDR1 is SGHNT and CDR2 is YYREEE (reference sequence). This CDR3 has 16 residues. The CDR3 DNA reads TGTGCCAGCAGCTCAAGGGACAGCCGTGCGGTCTACGAGCAGTACTTC. Its protein is CASSSRDSRAVYEQYF. Full variable domain (outside the CDR3, taken from reference TRBV5-4 and TRBJ2-7): ETGVTQSPTHLIKTRGQQVTLRCSSQSGHNTVSWYQQALGQGPQFIFQYYREEENGRGNFPPRFSGLQFPNYSSELNVNALELDDSALYLCASSSRDSRAVYEQYFGPGTRLTVT.

This clone was recorded once. The V gene is TRBV19, the J gene TRBJ1-2; 7 bases align to TRBD1. The germline V gene has CDR1 LNHDA and CDR2 SQIVND (reference sequence). This CDR3 contains 18 residues. V lost 4 bases, J lost 2 bases, and 16 bases stayed unmatched. CDR3 DNA sequence: TGTGCCAGTAGTACCCGTGCGGGGCGCGGGACAGACAACTATGGCTACACCTTC. Amino acids: CASSTRAGRGTDNYGYTF.

This chain joins TRBV9 and TRBJ1-4; D unresolved. The CDR3 is made up of 16 amino acids. Trimming left V 4 bases short and J 4 bases short, with 17 bases between. Germline CDR1 is SGDLS and CDR2 is YYNGEE. The CDR3 DNA reads TGTGCCAGCAGCCCCCTGGCGGAGCCAGTTAATGAAAAACTGTTTTTT. Its protein is CASSPLAEPVNEKLFF. The variable domain in full, with the rest retrieved from reference TRBV9 and TRBJ1-4, is DSGVTQTPKHLITATGQRVTLRCSPRSGDLSVYWYQQSLDQGLQFLIQYYNGEERAKGNILERFSAQQFPDLHSELNLSSLELGDSALYFCASSPLAEPVNEKLFFGSGTQLSVL.

The chain links TRBV11-1 to TRBJ1-1; no firm D call. Germline V gene data show CDR1 as SGHAT and CDR2 as FQDESV (reference sequence). There are 14 residues in the CDR3. Trimming removed 5 bases at V and 0 bases at J, with 10 bases between. In DNA form, the CDR3 reads TGTGCCAGCAGCCCCAGGTTTATGAACACTGAAGCTTTCTTT. Protein product: CASSPRFMNTEAFF.

In this sample, this clone turned up once. This sequence joins TRBV6-6 and TRBJ2-2; TRBD1 aligns across 7 bases. The J segment lost 4 bases and the V segment lost 1 base, leaving 3 bases of the junction unmatched. The CDR3 is 15 residues long. The germline V gene encodes CDR1 MNHNY and CDR2 SVGAGI (reference sequence). The CDR3, as DNA: TGTGCCAGCAGTTACTTACAGGGGCCCACCGGGGAGCTGTTTTTT. This gives the protein CASSYLQGPTGELFF.

There are a few counts of this clone. The rearrangement joins TRBV2 to TRBJ2-3; 8 bases are a match to TRBD2. V dropped 7 bases and J dropped 2; count of bases not matched to a gene: 5. This CDR3 spans 14 amino acids. Germline lookup yields CDR1 SNHLY and CDR2 FYNNEI. CDR3 in amino acids: CASTLAGTTDTQYF. CDR3 coding DNA: TGTGCCAGCACCCTAGCGGGCACCACAGATACGCAGTATTTT.

The chain is built from TRBV6-6 and TRBJ1-4; 8 nucleotides line up with TRBD1. CDR1 is MNHNY, CDR2 SVGAGI, per germline (reference sequence). The CDR3 covers 14 residues. The V gene end was trimmed by 6 bases and the J gene end by 3 bases; junction bases not matched to a gene: 3. The CDR3 DNA is TGTGCCAGCAGGGAACAGGGGGCTAATGAAAAACTGTTTTTT. The encoded protein is CASREQGANEKLFF.